These 3 T cell receptor beta chains share one sample of origin, sequenced in a study of blood T cell repertoires in COVID-19. Here immunoSEQ multiplex PCR was the method, and the copy in TCRdb shows in-frame clones only, minus some. The sample includes some 290,000 clones, almost 90% of them seen just once. Sample: peripheral blood. All receptors derive from a woman between 40 and 55 years old with COVID-19, enrolled during active disease.

This clone was counted between two and nine times. V and J are TRBV19 and TRBJ1-6; perhaps TRBD1 as D (6 bases). Trimming cost V 4 bases and J 9 bases, with 16 bases left between them. CDR3 length: 15 residues. CDR1 and CDR2 (germline): LNHDA, SQIVND (reference sequence). This CDR3 is CASSSRGGVGSPLHF. CDR3 DNA: TGTGCCAGTAGTAGCAGAGGGGGTGTGGGTTCACCCCTCCACTTT.

In this sample, this clone turned up once. The chain recombines TRBV7-6 with TRBJ1-3, with D perhaps TRBD1 (6 bases). V gave up 5 bases and J gave up 2 bases, with 25 bases separating them. Germline CDR1 and CDR2: SGHVS and FNYEAQ. The CDR3 covers 19 residues. This CDR3 is CASSPDRTDQYVAGNTIYF. The CDR3 region has the DNA TGTGCCAGCAGCCCGGACCGGACAGACCAGTATGTGGCTGGAAACACCATATATTTT.

The genes are TRBV19 and TRBJ2-3, with a tentative D call TRBD1 (6 bases). CDR1 is LNHDA and CDR2 is SQIVND in the germline V gene (reference sequence). V lost 5 bases and J lost 2, with 14 bases in between. CDR3 length equals 15 residues. The CDR3 is CASSAGQSVTDTQYF. CDR3 DNA: TGTGCCAGTAGTGCAGGACAGTCAGTCACAGATACGCAGTATTTT. Full variable domain (outside the CDR3, taken from reference TRBV19 and TRBJ2-3): DGGITQSPKYLFRKEGQNVTLSCEQNLNHDAMYWYRQDPGQGLRLIYYSQIVNDFQKGDIAEGYSVSREKKESFPLTVTSAQKNPTAFYLCASSAGQSVTDTQYFGPGTRLTVL.